This T cell receptor beta chain was retrieved from a study of blood T cells in healthy people across ages. Then a second PCR, running about 6 to 12 cycles, was carried out with a sample-barcoded 5' primer and a J-beta primer mix. TCRdb used MiXCR to reprocess the 5' RACE reads, holding one entry per CDR3 protein. The repertoire holds approximately 790,000 distinct CDR3 sequences, with less than 80% as singletons. The CDR3 is 17 residues long. The V segment lost 4 bases and the J segment 6 bases; nucleotides outside the gene matches: 10. Germline V CDR1 and CDR2: LGHNA, YNFKEQ. The chain links TRBV4-2 to TRBJ2-7, with 15 bases aligning to TRBD2. Specimen: blood. The receptor comes from a man under 40 in good health. The CDR3 bases are TGTGCCAGCAGCCCTGGACTAGCGGGGGGGGCCCTGTCCGAGCAGTACTTC. This gives the protein CASSPGLAGGALSEQYF.